This T cell receptor beta chain came from a study of cytomegalovirus exposure and HLA in healthy donors. Overall study context: About 80 million unique TCRs from HLA-typed donors were held in an early data release.

Study observations and caveats: Among TCR sequences, most were rare, though some public TCRs appeared in many donors. Later analysis showed TCR association rates varying by HLA locus, highest for DRB1 and lowest for HLA-C. There were reportedly fewer N-insertions in an Asian-associated ancestry cluster than the approximately 670-donor mean, in a later analysis.

The germline gives CDR1 MNHNS, CDR2 SASEGT. The length of the CDR3 is 13 residues. Trimming left V 7 bases short and J 1 base short, with 10 bases between. Researchers ran the PCR with 60 Vbeta and 13 Jbeta primers. Measured with immunoSEQ multiplex PCR; TCRdb has only the in-frame clones, and not every one. The sample table sets out tens of thousands of clones. Of note for this clone: Its antigen is unknown.

The TCR comes from a woman in her thirties or forties in good health and CMV-seropositive. V usage is TRBV6-1 and J usage is TRBJ1-2, with D tentatively TRBD1 (5 bases). The sample comprised PBMCs. In DNA, the CDR3 is TGTGCCAGCACCCCGGACAATAACTATGGCTACACCTTC. Residues: CASTPDNNYGYTF.